This is a list of T cell receptor beta chains from one sample in a study of CD8 T cells in ankylosing spondylitis. TCRdb reprocessed the 5' RACE reads via MiXCR and lists one record per CDR3 protein. Among approximately 100,000 distinct CDR3 sequences listed, about 8.3% were seen once. Material: blood, either unsorted or a sorted T cell fraction (not recorded which). Receptors were obtained from a male donor with ankylosing spondylitis or in good health (not recorded which). Each CDR3 is given with its conserved first and last residue. Each record gives: V gene, J gene, D gene, CDR3 length, clone size, CDR3 DNA, CDR3 protein. A D gene is named only where the DNA matches it firmly. Some rows have no size entry. The others give once, few or many, or a class for an expanded clone.

>TRBV12-3/TRBV12-4|TRBJ2-5|NA|16|many
TGTGCCAGCAGTCTTTATGGGGTAGTAGCAGAGGAGACCCAGTACTTC
CASSLYGVVAEETQYF
>TRBV5-1|TRBJ1-1|NA|17|many
TGCGCCAGCAGCTCCCAAGGTGCTTTACGGGGGAACACTGAAGCTTTCTTT
CASSSQGALRGNTEAFF
>TRBV20-1|TRBJ1-5|TRBD1|17|NA
TGCAGTGCTAGCATTGGGACAGGGGTAGGAAGCAATCAGCCCCAGCATTTT
CSASIGTGVGSNQPQHF
>TRBV29-1|TRBJ2-7|NA|13|NA
TGCAGCGTTGCGCGGACTTTGGAGTACGAGCAGTACTTC
CSVARTLEYEQYF
>TRBV18|TRBJ2-1|TRBD1|15|many
TGTGCCAGCTCACCACCGGGACAGAGGTACAATGAGCAGTTCTTC
CASSPPGQRYNEQFF
>TRBV7-3|TRBJ2-2|TRBD2|16|many
TGTGCCAGCAGCCCCAACGGGGGAGGGGACACCGGGGAGCTGTTTTTT
CASSPNGGGDTGELFF
>TRBV5-1|TRBJ2-5|NA|15|many
TGCGCCAGCAGCTTGGTAGGCAGGAAGCAAGAGACCCAGTACTTC
CASSLVGRKQETQYF
>TRBV18|TRBJ1-4|NA|17|many
TGTGCCAGCTCACCACTAAGACCGGGACCAGCGAATGAAAAACTGTTTTTT
CASSPLRPGPANEKLFF
>TRBV2|TRBJ2-1|TRBD2|14|many
TGTGCCAGCGAAGGGACTAGCGGCTACAATGAGCAGTTCTTC
CASEGTSGYNEQFF
>TRBV4-3|TRBJ2-1|TRBD1|15|many
TGCGCCAGCAGCCAAGACAGGGGGCTTAGGAATGAGCAGTTCTTC
CASSQDRGLRNEQFF
>TRBV20-1|TRBJ2-2|TRBD1|17|many
TGCAGTGCTAGAGATCGGGGACAGGGAGTTCGCACCGGGGAGCTGTTTTTT
CSARDRGQGVRTGELFF
>TRBV2|TRBJ1-1|NA|15|many
TGTGCCAGCAGTGAGGAGGGGTCCCGTGTCACTGAAGCTTTCTTT
CASSEEGSRVTEAFF
>TRBV20-1|TRBJ1-3|NA|11|many
TGCAGTGCTACCTCGGGCCTTGAGCAATATTTT
CSATSGLEQYF
>TRBV4-3|TRBJ1-1|TRBD1|15|many
TGCGCCAGCAGCCAAGACCCCGGGACAGGGTTTGAAGCTTTCTTT
CASSQDPGTGFEAFF
>TRBV5-1|TRBJ2-3|NA|15|many
TGCGCCAGCAGCCCCAACTCGGCATCCACAGATACGCAGTATTTT
CASSPNSASTDTQYF
>TRBV5-5|TRBJ2-1|NA|13|many
TGTGCCAGCAGCAATCCCCTCCGGGGTGAGCAGTTCTTC
CASSNPLRGEQFF
>TRBV29-1|TRBJ2-5|NA|11|many
TGCAGCCTAACTAGTAGGGAGACCCAGTACTTC
CSLTSRETQYF
>TRBV11-3|TRBJ2-3|TRBD1|14|NA
TGTGCCAGCAGCCGAGACAGGGACACAGATACGCAGTATTTT
CASSRDRDTDTQYF
>TRBV15|TRBJ1-4|TRBD1|14|few
TGTGCCACCAGCAAAGACAGGGCGAATGAAAAACTGTTTTTT
CATSKDRANEKLFF
>TRBV4-1|TRBJ2-3|TRBD2|17|many
TGCGCCAGCAGCCAAGGACTAGCGGGGGTAACCACAGATACGCAGTATTTT
CASSQGLAGVTTDTQYF
>TRBV5-6|TRBJ1-1|TRBD1|15|many
TGTGCCAGCAGCTACGGACAGGGATGGTCGAGTGAAGCTTTCTTT
CASSYGQGWSSEAFF
>TRBV28|TRBJ2-7|TRBD2|15|many
TGTGCCAGCATATCGACAAGCGGGAGGGACTACGAGCAGTACTTC
CASISTSGRDYEQYF
>TRBV4-2|TRBJ2-2|TRBD2|15|many
TGTGCCAGCAGCCCCTTCGGGGGGGACACCGGGGAGCTGTTTTTT
CASSPFGGDTGELFF
>TRBV3-1|TRBJ1-1|NA|15|many
TGTGCCAGCAGCCCGAGACAGTCTCTACGGGGTGAAGCTTTCTTT
CASSPRQSLRGEAFF
>TRBV9|TRBJ1-2|NA|14|many
TGTGCCAGCAGCGTAGCAGGGCGCGACTATGGCTACACCTTC
CASSVAGRDYGYTF
>TRBV20-1|TRBJ1-1|NA|14|many
TGCAGTGCGGGACTAACAGGGATGAACACTGAAGCTTTCTTT
CSAGLTGMNTEAFF
>TRBV18|TRBJ2-7|NA|15|many
TGTGCCAGCTCACCCCCGGGAAGAGGGGCCTACGAGCAGTACTTC
CASSPPGRGAYEQYF
>TRBV10-3|TRBJ2-2|NA|15|many
TGTGCCCTGGGGTCGAGGGTCCCGAACACCGGGGAGCTGTTTTTT
CALGSRVPNTGELFF
>TRBV28|TRBJ2-3|NA|12|NA
TGTGCCAGCAGCCCCCCGTCAGATACGCAGTATTTT
CASSPPSDTQYF
>TRBV4-3|TRBJ1-2|NA|15|few
TGCGCCAGCAGCCAAACGGACAGCGGATGGTCCTCCTACACCTTC
CASSQTDSGWSSYTF
>TRBV11-2|TRBJ1-2|TRBD1|13|many
TGTGCCAGCAGCGCCGGGACAGGCATATCCTACACCTTC
CASSAGTGISYTF
>TRBV7-2|TRBJ2-7|TRBD2|14|many
TGTGCCAGCAGCTTAGCTAGCGGGAGGTACGAGCAGTACTTC
CASSLASGRYEQYF
>TRBV5-5|TRBJ2-2|NA|16|many
TGTGCCAGCAGCTGGGGGAGGACAGCCCGAACCGGGGAGCTGTTTTTT
CASSWGRTARTGELFF
>TRBV20-1|TRBJ1-5|NA|13|many
TGCAGTGCAAGGTCGGGTGGCAATCAGCCCCAGCATTTT
CSARSGGNQPQHF
>TRBV4-3|TRBJ1-2|TRBD1|15|few
TGCGCCAGCAGCCAAGCTAACAGGGGGAACTATGGCTACACCTTC
CASSQANRGNYGYTF
>TRBV30|TRBJ1-5|NA|14|NA
TGTGCCTGGGCGCCCGGGACCTTCAATCAGCCCCAGCATTTT
CAWAPGTFNQPQHF
>TRBV18|TRBJ2-3|TRBD2|18|NA
TGTGCCAGCTCACCACTGGGACTAGCGGGAGGCCTCTCAGATACGCAGTATTTT
CASSPLGLAGGLSDTQYF
>TRBV6-1|TRBJ1-1|NA|15|many
TGTGCCACCCTCCTCGTCGGGAAAAGGGGCACTGAAGCTTTCTTT
CATLLVGKRGTEAFF
>TRBV7-8|TRBJ2-3|NA|12|many
TGTGCCAGCAGCTTCTCGGGCGATACGCAGTATTTT
CASSFSGDTQYF
>TRBV20-1|TRBJ2-3|NA|12|many
TGCAGTGCTAGGGAGGGGGGAGATACGCAGTATTTT
CSAREGGDTQYF